Listed below are T cell receptor beta chains from one sample, sequenced in a study of CD8+CD57+ T cells in acquired aplastic anemia. TCRdb re-derived calls from the reads in MiXCR, one entry per CDR3 protein. The sample has 220,000 or so distinct CDR3 sequences, 65% seen once. The sample consisted of sorted CD4+, CD8+, or CD8+CD57+ T cells (not recorded which) from PBMCs. The source of these receptors is a human donor with aplastic anemia. Each CDR3 is given with its conserved first and last residue. A D gene is named only where the DNA matches it firmly. Only some rows state a clone size, as once, few, many or a class for expanded clones.

cdr3_aa: CAIKDRTNTEAFF
cdr3_nt: TGTGCCATCAAGGACAGAACGAACACTGAAGCTTTCTTT
v_call: TRBV10-3
clone_size: few
j_call: TRBJ1-1
d_call: .

cdr3_aa: CASSLRTQMTGELFF
cdr3_nt: TGTGCCAGCAGCTTAAGGACCCAGATGACCGGGGAGCTGTTTTTT
v_call: TRBV7-7
clone_size: .
j_call: TRBJ2-2
d_call: .

cdr3_aa: CASKGLASTGELFF
cdr3_nt: TGTGCCAGCAAGGGACTAGCGTCAACCGGGGAGCTGTTTTTT
v_call: TRBV7-8
clone_size: few
j_call: TRBJ2-2
d_call: TRBD2

cdr3_aa: CASGQGLKNEQYF
cdr3_nt: TGTGCCAGCGGGCAAGGGCTTAAAAACGAGCAGTACTTC
v_call: TRBV7-2
clone_size: .
j_call: TRBJ2-7
d_call: .

cdr3_aa: CASSATSGTYNEQFF
cdr3_nt: TGTGCCAGCAGCGCGACTAGCGGCACCTACAATGAGCAGTTCTTC
v_call: TRBV5-5
clone_size: .
j_call: TRBJ2-1
d_call: TRBD2

cdr3_aa: CASSFGYSPYEQYF
cdr3_nt: TGTGCCAGCAGCTTTGGTTACAGCCCCTACGAGCAGTACTTC
v_call: TRBV5-6
clone_size: many
j_call: TRBJ2-7
d_call: .

cdr3_aa: CASSLNQGQETQYF
cdr3_nt: TGTGCCAGCAGCTTAAATCAGGGACAAGAGACCCAGTACTTC
v_call: TRBV7-2
clone_size: .
j_call: TRBJ2-5
d_call: .

cdr3_aa: CASSLRPGLSADTQYF
cdr3_nt: TGTGCCAGCAGCTTAAGGCCGGGACTAAGCGCAGATACGCAGTATTTT
v_call: TRBV7-6
clone_size: .
j_call: TRBJ2-3
d_call: TRBD2

cdr3_aa: CASSSPRPGLGEAFF
cdr3_nt: TGTGCCAGCAGTTCCCCACGTCCAGGGTTGGGTGAAGCTTTCTTT
v_call: TRBV6-5
clone_size: .
j_call: TRBJ1-1
d_call: .

cdr3_aa: CSVGGLDLSSTDTQYF
cdr3_nt: TGCAGCGTGGGGGGACTAGACCTATCTAGCACAGATACGCAGTATTTT
v_call: TRBV29-1
clone_size: .
j_call: TRBJ2-3
d_call: TRBD2

cdr3_aa: CAISDTRLEQYF
cdr3_nt: TGTGCCATCAGTGACACTAGACTCGAGCAGTACTTC
v_call: TRBV10-3
clone_size: .
j_call: TRBJ2-7
d_call: .

cdr3_aa: CASSLPAREHSPLHF
cdr3_nt: TGTGCCAGCAGCCTACCTGCTAGGGAGCATTCACCCCTCCACTTT
v_call: TRBV7-9
clone_size: .
j_call: TRBJ1-6
d_call: .

cdr3_aa: CASSVAQTPDTQYF
cdr3_nt: TGTGCCAGCAGCGTGGCCCAGACCCCAGATACGCAGTATTTT
v_call: TRBV9
clone_size: .
j_call: TRBJ2-3
d_call: .

cdr3_aa: CASVDRGGEQYF
cdr3_nt: TGTGCTAGCGTAGACAGGGGAGGCGAGCAGTACTTC
v_call: TRBV12-3/TRBV12-4
clone_size: many
j_call: TRBJ2-7
d_call: TRBD1

cdr3_aa: CASSSTGTGGTEAFF
cdr3_nt: TGTGCCAGCAGCTCCACCGGGACAGGGGGCACTGAAGCTTTCTTT
v_call: TRBV7-3
clone_size: .
j_call: TRBJ1-1
d_call: TRBD1

cdr3_aa: CASSFGPGGSVGYTF
cdr3_nt: TGCGCCAGCAGCTTTGGACCAGGGGGATCAGTCGGCTACACCTTC
v_call: TRBV5-1
clone_size: .
j_call: TRBJ1-2
d_call: TRBD1

cdr3_aa: CAISESGGDSPLHF
cdr3_nt: TGTGCCATCAGTGAGTCAGGAGGGGATTCACCCCTCCACTTT
v_call: TRBV10-3
clone_size: few
j_call: TRBJ1-6
d_call: .

cdr3_aa: CASSEGLATGELFF
cdr3_nt: TGTGCCAGCAGTGAGGGACTAGCCACCGGGGAGCTGTTTTTT
v_call: TRBV6-4
clone_size: once
j_call: TRBJ2-2
d_call: TRBD2

cdr3_aa: CASSLLRNTGELFF
cdr3_nt: TGTGCCAGCAGCTTACTACGGAACACCGGGGAGCTGTTTTTT
v_call: TRBV7-3
clone_size: .
j_call: TRBJ2-2
d_call: .

cdr3_aa: CASSLGQASYEQYF
cdr3_nt: TGTGCCAGCAGCTTGGGACAGGCGTCCTACGAGCAGTACTTC
v_call: TRBV7-9
clone_size: .
j_call: TRBJ2-7
d_call: TRBD1

cdr3_aa: CASSTSTSITDTQYF
cdr3_nt: TGTGCCAGTAGTACCTCGACTAGTATCACAGATACGCAGTATTTT
v_call: TRBV19
clone_size: few
j_call: TRBJ2-3
d_call: .

cdr3_aa: CATSDQGFLGYTF
cdr3_nt: TGTGCCACCAGTGACCAGGGGTTTCTGGGCTACACCTTC
v_call: TRBV24-1
clone_size: .
j_call: TRBJ1-2
d_call: .

cdr3_aa: CATTPGRGSNQPQHF
cdr3_nt: TGTGCCACCACCCCGGGAAGGGGAAGCAATCAGCCCCAGCATTTT
v_call: TRBV24-1
clone_size: few
j_call: TRBJ1-5
d_call: .

cdr3_aa: CAISESGGVVTQYF
cdr3_nt: TGTGCCATCAGTGAGTCCGGCGGAGTGGTGACCCAGTACTTC
v_call: TRBV10-3
clone_size: .
j_call: TRBJ2-5
d_call: .

cdr3_aa: CATSESPGQETQYF
cdr3_nt: TGTGCCACCAGTGAAAGTCCAGGCCAAGAGACCCAGTACTTC
v_call: TRBV24-1
clone_size: .
j_call: TRBJ2-5
d_call: .

cdr3_aa: CASSLGLAEQYF
cdr3_nt: TGTGCCAGCAGCTTGGGACTAGCTGAGCAGTACTTC
v_call: TRBV13
clone_size: .
j_call: TRBJ2-7
d_call: TRBD2

cdr3_aa: CASTPGSYEQYF
cdr3_nt: TGTGCCAGCACCCCTGGCTCCTACGAGCAGTACTTC
v_call: TRBV7-3
clone_size: .
j_call: TRBJ2-7
d_call: .

cdr3_aa: CATSWGASYEQYF
cdr3_nt: TGTGCCACCTCGTGGGGGGCTTCTTACGAGCAGTACTTC
v_call: TRBV19
clone_size: few
j_call: TRBJ2-7
d_call: .

cdr3_aa: CASSLSSDGELFF
cdr3_nt: TGTGCCAGCAGCTTAAGCTCGGACGGGGAGCTGTTTTTT
v_call: TRBV7-3
clone_size: once
j_call: TRBJ2-2
d_call: .

cdr3_aa: CAISRTGGAGELFF
cdr3_nt: TGTGCCATCAGTCGAACGGGGGGGGCCGGGGAGCTGTTTTTT
v_call: TRBV10-3
clone_size: .
j_call: TRBJ2-2
d_call: TRBD2

cdr3_aa: CATSVKLAGEQYF
cdr3_nt: TGTGCCACCAGTGTCAAACTAGCGGGCGAGCAGTACTTC
v_call: TRBV24-1
clone_size: few
j_call: TRBJ2-7
d_call: TRBD2

cdr3_aa: CASSLGGQGGEAFF
cdr3_nt: TGTGCCAGCAGCTTAGGGGGACAGGGAGGTGAAGCTTTCTTT
v_call: TRBV7-9
clone_size: .
j_call: TRBJ1-1
d_call: TRBD1

cdr3_aa: CSARPQGTAGANVLTF
cdr3_nt: TGCAGTGCTAGGCCCCAGGGGACAGCTGGGGCCAACGTCCTGACTTTC
v_call: TRBV20-1
clone_size: .
j_call: TRBJ2-6
d_call: TRBD1

cdr3_aa: CSARGGLLGLAADYEQYF
cdr3_nt: TGCAGTGCTAGAGGAGGACTCCTGGGGCTAGCGGCAGACTACGAGCAGTACTTC
v_call: TRBV20-1
clone_size: .
j_call: TRBJ2-7
d_call: TRBD2

cdr3_aa: CASRPDSTNQPQHF
cdr3_nt: TGCGCCAGCAGACCCGACAGCACAAATCAGCCCCAGCATTTT
v_call: TRBV5-1
clone_size: many
j_call: TRBJ1-5
d_call: .

cdr3_aa: CASNKRSQGNEQYF
cdr3_nt: TGTGCCAGCAACAAAAGGTCCCAAGGCAACGAGCAGTACTTC
v_call: TRBV12-3/TRBV12-4
clone_size: once
j_call: TRBJ2-7
d_call: .

cdr3_aa: CASSVGLSEDTEAFF
cdr3_nt: TGTGCCAGCAGCGTGGGATTATCGGAGGACACTGAAGCTTTCTTT
v_call: TRBV12-3/TRBV12-4
clone_size: .
j_call: TRBJ1-1
d_call: .

cdr3_aa: CASSVAVWEGAGNSPLHF
cdr3_nt: TGTGCCAGCAGCGTAGCGGTATGGGAAGGGGCTGGGAATTCACCCCTCCACTTT
v_call: TRBV9
clone_size: .
j_call: TRBJ1-6
d_call: .

cdr3_aa: CASSQDQAGVYEQYF
cdr3_nt: TGTGCCAGCAGCCAAGATCAGGCGGGAGTCTACGAGCAGTACTTC
v_call: TRBV11-2
clone_size: .
j_call: TRBJ2-7
d_call: TRBD2

cdr3_aa: CASSLGGSRRVSGANVLTF
cdr3_nt: TGTGCCAGCAGCTTAGGGGGCAGCCGGCGAGTCTCTGGGGCCAACGTCCTGACTTTC
v_call: TRBV11-2
clone_size: .
j_call: TRBJ2-6
d_call: .